The 26 T cell receptor beta chains presented below share a single source sample, sequenced in a study of blood T cell repertoires in COVID-19. This table comes from immunoSEQ multiplex PCR, and its TCRdb copy is limited to in-frame clones, with some not included. The sample lists over 45,000 clones, about 90% seen once, with approximately 5.1% in the top ten. Sequenced input: peripheral blood. The source is an older man in a cohort sampled during active COVID-19.

The chain has TRBV3-1 (or the pseudogene TRBV3-2) and TRBJ1-6, with TRBD1 matching 8 bases. The CDR3 is made up of 16 amino acids. V lost 6 bases to trimming and J lost 8 bases; unmatched junction nucleotides: 12. The V gene's germline CDR1 is LGHDT and CDR2 YNNKEL (reference sequence). In nucleotides, the CDR3 is TGTGCCAGCAGTAATGCTGCGGGACAGGCTTATTCACCCCTCCACTTT. This codes for CASSNAAGQAYSPLHF.

The chain carries TRBV3-1 (or the pseudogene TRBV3-2) and TRBJ2-5; D may be TRBD2 (6 bases). Trimming cost V 4 bases and J 2 bases, with 17 bases left between them. Germline values: CDR1 LGHDT, CDR2 YNNKEL (reference sequence). The CDR3 is 16 amino acids. CDR3 region: CASSLRGSRAQETQYF. Written as DNA, the CDR3 is TGTGCCAGCAGCCTTCGGGGGTCCAGAGCTCAAGAGACCCAGTACTTC.

V is TRBV27 and J is TRBJ2-6, with 13 bases identical to TRBD2. The CDR3 runs 17 residues. V was clipped by 7 bases and J by 2 bases; unmatched bases: 5. The V gene's germline CDR1 is MNHEY and CDR2 SMNVEV (reference sequence). CDR3 sequence: CASTKLAGGAGANVLTF. In DNA form, the CDR3 reads TGTGCCAGCACTAAACTAGCGGGAGGGGCTGGGGCCAACGTCCTGACTTTC. Filled out from reference TRBV27 and TRBJ2-6, the complete variable domain reads EAQVTQNPRYLITVTGKKLTVTCSQNMNHEYMSWYRQDPGLGLRQIYYSMNVEVTDKGDVPEGYKVSRKEKRNFPLILESPSPNQTSLYFCASTKLAGGAGANVLTFGAGSRLTVL.

The sample holds a few counts of this clone. The gene calls are TRBV29-1 and TRBJ2-1, with D maybe TRBD2 (7 bases). The V end lost 6 bases, the J end lost 4 bases, and 13 bases lay between the germline ends. CDR1 and CDR2 from the germline V gene are SQVTM and ANQGSEA. The CDR3 consists of 13 residues. CDR3 residues: CSVVRGGYNEQFF. The CDR3 region has the DNA TGCAGCGTAGTTAGGGGGGGATACAATGAGCAGTTCTTC.

The chain recombines TRBV30 with TRBJ2-7; 8 nucleotides line up with TRBD1. The CDR3 has 11 residues. The V gene's germline CDR1 is GTSNPN and CDR2 SVGIG (reference sequence). J gave up 7 bases and V 6 bases, and 5 bases lay outside the gene matches. In nucleotides, the CDR3 is TGTGCCTGTGGGACAGGTCAAGAGCAGTACTTC. Protein: CACGTGQEQYF.

The V and J genes are TRBV10-1 and TRBJ1-2, with a tentative D call TRBD1 (6 bases). Trimming cost V 3 bases and J 8 bases, with 22 bases left between them. This CDR3 is 16 amino acids long. Germline CDR1 is WNHNN and CDR2 is SYGVQD (reference sequence). In nucleotides, the CDR3 is TGCGCCAGCAGTGACACGGATACCGGGACATGGGACGGCTACACCTTC. It encodes CASSDTDTGTWDGYTF.

This clone was detected only once. V and J are TRBV15 and TRBJ2-2; no reliable D call. CDR3 size: 14 residues. The ends were cut back, 0 bases at V and 6 bases at J, with 8 bases in the middle. Germline V gives CDR1 LNHNV, CDR2 YYDKDF (reference sequence). The CDR3 sequence is CATSRDTGAGELFF. The CDR3 DNA is TGTGCCACCAGCAGAGATACGGGTGCCGGGGAGCTGTTTTTT.

V and J are TRBV9 and TRBJ2-3; TRBD2 aligns across 9 bases. CDR3 length: 14 amino acids. Looked up from germline, CDR1 is SGDLS and CDR2 is YYNGEE. J was trimmed by 4 bases and V by 4 bases; bases with no gene match: 4. This CDR3 is CASSLREGSDTQYF. In DNA form, the CDR3 reads TGTGCCAGCAGCTTGCGGGAGGGCTCAGATACGCAGTATTTT.

The J gene is TRBJ1-3, the V gene TRBV5-4, with 12 positions matching TRBD1. The V gene end was trimmed by 3 bases and the J gene end by 1 base; junction bases not matched to a gene: 5. The germline CDR1 and CDR2 sequences are SGHNT and YYREEE (reference sequence). The CDR3 extends over 17 amino acids. The CDR3 DNA is TGTGCCAGCAGCTCGCCGGGACAGGGGGCGTCTGGAAACACCATATATTTT. Translated, it gives CASSSPGQGASGNTIYF.

The chain couples TRBV7-3 to TRBJ2-3, with TRBD2 as a possible D gene (5 bases). Germline lookup yields CDR1 SGHTA and CDR2 FQGTGA. V was pared by 4 bases and J by 2 bases, with 10 bases between. The CDR3 sequence is 14 residues long. CDR3 DNA: TGTGCCAGCAGCTGGACGGGATCCACAGATACGCAGTATTTT. Translated: CASSWTGSTDTQYF. The full variable domain, completed using reference TRBV7-3 and TRBJ2-3, is GAGVSQTPSNKVTEKGKYVELRCDPISGHTALYWYRQSLGQGPEFLIYFQGTGAADDSGLPNDRFFAVRPEGSVSTLKIQRTERGDSAVYLCASSWTGSTDTQYFGPGTRLTVL.

This clone was seen a single time. The gene calls are TRBV18 and TRBJ2-5; tentative D call: TRBD2 (6 bases). CDR1 is KGHSH, CDR2 LQKENI, per germline. The CDR3 loop spans 13 amino acids. V gave up 2 bases and J gave up 4 bases, with 8 bases separating them. For the CDR3, the DNA is TGTGCCAGCTCACCAGGGGGAGGAGAGACCCAGTACTTC. Its translation is CASSPGGGETQYF.

The chain combines TRBV3-1 (or the pseudogene TRBV3-2) with TRBJ1-3; D is unclear. Germline V gene sequence: CDR1 LGHDT, CDR2 YNNKEL (reference sequence). The CDR3 consists of 14 residues. V was clipped by 1 base and J by 9 bases, with 13 bases between them. In DNA form, the CDR3 reads TGTGCCAGCAGCCAAGTGTCAGGATCTGGCACCATATATTTT. Amino acid sequence: CASSQVSGSGTIYF.

V gene TRBV7-2 combines with J gene TRBJ1-4; the D gene is possibly TRBD1 (6 bases). CDR3 length: 14 residues. V lost 3 bases and J 3 bases, leaving 8 bases between the germline ends. CDR1 is SGHTA, CDR2 FQGNSA, per germline. CDR3 sequence: CASSFRGSNEKLFF. The CDR3 nucleotides read TGTGCCAGCAGCTTCAGGGGATCTAATGAAAAACTGTTTTTT.

This rearrangement joins TRBV6-6 to TRBJ1-2; 7 bases are shared with TRBD1. CDR3 length equals 13 residues. V was clipped by 6 bases and J by 1 base; unmatched bases: 2. The germline CDR1 and CDR2 sequences are MNHNY and SVGAGI (reference sequence). CDR3 region: CASSQGGNYGYTF. CDR3 DNA sequence: TGTGCCAGCAGCCAGGGGGGTAACTATGGCTACACCTTC.

The V call is TRBV7-2, the J call TRBJ2-2; TRBD2 matches 11 bases. J lost 4 bases, V lost 0 bases, and 1 base had no gene match. The CDR3 contains 16 residues. Germline CDR1 SGHTA, CDR2 FQGNSA. CDR3 sequence reads: CASSLAGTSGTGELFF. The CDR3 nucleotides read TGTGCCAGCAGCTTAGCGGGGACTAGCGGCACCGGGGAGCTGTTTTTT.

V gene TRBV3-1 (or the pseudogene TRBV3-2) combines with J gene TRBJ1-2; D perhaps matches TRBD1 (6 bases). The length of the CDR3 is 13 residues. CDR1 is LGHDT and CDR2 is YNNKEL in the germline V gene (reference sequence). V was clipped by 5 bases and J by 2 bases, with 9 bases between them. The CDR3 reads CASSSTGNYGYTF. Here the CDR3 DNA reads TGTGCCAGCAGCTCTACAGGGAACTATGGCTACACCTTC.

The chain links TRBV30 to TRBJ1-1; 7 nucleotides align to TRBD1. V lost 0 bases and J lost 4; bases outside the gene matches: 5. This CDR3 region has 14 residues. Per germline, CDR1 GTSNPN and CDR2 SVGIG (reference sequence). The CDR3 nucleotides are TGTGCCTGGAGTGTACCGGCAGGGGGCACTGAAGCTTTCTTT. Protein: CAWSVPAGGTEAFF.

The chain recombines TRBV19 with TRBJ2-4; TRBD1 matches 10 bases. This CDR3 has 14 residues. Unmatched junction bases numbered 4, after V lost 4 bases and J lost 7 bases. The germline V gene has CDR1 LNHDA and CDR2 SQIVND (reference sequence). Here the CDR3 DNA reads TGTGCCAGTAGTAAAAGGGACAGGGGCAACATTCAGTACTTC. Protein product: CASSKRDRGNIQYF.

The chain employs TRBV2 and TRBJ2-5; weak D call: TRBD2 (6 bases). Trimming removed 5 bases from V and 5 bases from J, with 12 bases in between. The CDR3 spans 13 residues. CDR1 is SNHLY and CDR2 is FYNNEI in the germline V gene. In nucleotides, the CDR3 is TGTGCCAGCAGTCGCGGGGTAGGGGAGACCCAGTACTTC. It is translated as CASSRGVGETQYF.

This chain uses TRBV19 with TRBJ2-2; 8 bases agree with TRBD1. The CDR3 has 14 amino acids. V gave up 10 bases and J gave up 6 bases; unmatched junction bases: 10. CDR1 and CDR2 from the germline V gene are LNHDA and SQIVND (reference sequence). In nucleotides, the CDR3 is TGTGCCACCGCGGTCCAGGGGGCGTCCGGGGAGCTGTTTTTT. It encodes CATAVQGASGELFF. The full variable domain, its missing parts supplied by reference TRBV19 and TRBJ2-2, is DGGITQSPKYLFRKEGQNVTLSCEQNLNHDAMYWYRQDPGQGLRLIYYSQIVNDFQKGDIAEGYSVSREKKESFPLTVTSAQKNPTAFYLCATAVQGASGELFFGEGSRLTVL.

By sample share, this clone is medium-sized (0.01 to 0.1%). The genes are TRBV7-9 and TRBJ1-2; 7 bases map to TRBD1. Germline V gives CDR1 SEHNR, CDR2 FQNEAQ (reference sequence). The CDR3 consists of 13 residues. The V gene end was trimmed by 5 bases and the J gene end by 2 bases; junction bases not matched to a gene: 2. For the CDR3, the DNA is TGTGCCAGCAGCCGGACAGGAAACTATGGCTACACCTTC. This gives the protein CASSRTGNYGYTF.

The chain has TRBV19 and TRBJ2-7; TRBD2 might be the D (5 bases). CDR1 and CDR2 from the germline V gene are LNHDA and SQIVND (reference sequence). The CDR3 spans 13 residues. Trimming removed 5 bases from V and 2 bases from J, with 10 bases in between. The CDR3 coding sequence is TGTGCCAGTAGTCTTACCGGGACCTACGAGCAGTACTTC. Its translation: CASSLTGTYEQYF.

This chain links TRBV19 with TRBJ1-1; 7 nucleotides match TRBD1. V was pared by 1 base and J by 5 bases, with 7 bases of the junction left unmatched. The germline V gene encodes CDR1 LNHDA and CDR2 SQIVND (reference sequence). The CDR3 is 15 residues long. CDR3 amino acids: CASSIGNRGKTEAFF. Written as DNA, the CDR3 is TGTGCCAGTAGTATAGGAAACAGGGGAAAGACTGAAGCTTTCTTT.

The V and J genes are TRBV19 and TRBJ1-3; D remains unclear. Deletions cut 4 bases from V and 0 bases from J, with 13 bases between. From germline, CDR1 is LNHDA and CDR2 SQIVND (reference sequence). The CDR3 length is 16 residues. CDR3 nucleotide sequence: TGTGCCAGTAGTACAGCGGGAACCGACTCTGGAAACACCATATATTTT. Residues: CASSTAGTDSGNTIYF.

This clone appeared a few times. J is TRBJ1-6 and V is TRBV30, with TRBD1 as a possible D gene (6 bases). The CDR3 has 16 amino acids. Per the germline V gene, CDR1 is GTSNPN and CDR2 is SVGIG (reference sequence). The ends were cut back, 4 bases at V and 8 bases at J, with 21 bases in the middle. The CDR3 DNA reads TGTGCCTGGAAGAGAAAAGTTGGGGACACCTATTCACCCCTCCACTTT. Translation: CAWKRKVGDTYSPLHF.

V is TRBV24-1 and J is TRBJ2-5; the match to TRBD2 covers 14 bases. Germline V gives CDR1 KGHDR, CDR2 SFDVKD. After removal of 3 bases from V and 5 bases from J, the junction contained 10 bases not matched to a gene. CDR3 length: 18 amino acids. Here the CDR3 reads CATSDLGLAGGLQETQYF. The CDR3 bases are TGTGCCACCAGTGATCTCGGACTAGCGGGGGGCCTCCAGGAGACCCAGTACTTC.